These 14 T cell receptor beta chains originate from one sample sequenced in a study of T cell responses to AZD1222 COVID-19 vaccine. Profiled with immunoSEQ multiplex PCR; TCRdb holds only in-frame clones, not every one. The sample includes fewer than 50,000 clones, approximately 80% seen only once; the top ten take over 6.5%. Sequencing used peripheral blood, obtained on day 0 of AZD1222 vaccination. The receptors come from an adult in good health.

The rearrangement joins TRBV19 to TRBJ2-7; 11 bases agree with TRBD1. Trimming cost V 3 bases and J 6 bases; bases outside gene matches: 1. Germline V gene data show CDR1 as LNHDA and CDR2 as SQIVND (reference sequence). CDR3 length: 13 amino acids. The DNA for the CDR3 is TGTGCCAGTAGTATTGGGACAGGGGGCGAGCAGTACGTC. It specifies CASSIGTGGEQYV.

This clone was found once. The chain couples TRBV5-1 to TRBJ2-1; 7 bases fit TRBD1. From germline, CDR1 is SGHRS and CDR2 YFSETQ. This CDR3 comprises 16 residues. The junction had 8 bases not matched to a gene; V was cut back by 0 bases and J by 5 bases. The CDR3 here is CASSLDRGRGHNEQFF. The CDR3 DNA reads as TGCGCCAGCAGCTTGGACAGGGGTAGGGGGCACAATGAGCAGTTCTTC.

The chain carries TRBV27 and TRBJ1-5; D gene uncertain. The ends were cut back, 5 bases at V and 11 bases at J, with 22 bases in the middle. Germline assignment: CDR1 MNHEY and CDR2 SMNVEV (reference sequence). The CDR3 length is 15 residues. In nucleotides, the CDR3 is TGTGCCAGCAGTACCGGGTCCAACGGTATGTCGGCCCAGCATTTT. It specifies CASSTGSNGMSAQHF.

The chain carries TRBV6-5 and TRBJ2-5; D ambiguous. Germline CDR1 is MNHEY and CDR2 is SVGAGI. V gave up 5 bases and J gave up 4 bases, with 5 bases separating them. CDR3 length: 11 residues. The CDR3, as DNA: TGTGCCAGCAGTCGACTAGAGACCCAGTACTTC. This translates into CASSRLETQYF.

A few counts support this clone. V and J are TRBV11-1 and TRBJ2-2, with 7 positions matching TRBD1. This CDR3 has 16 amino acids. Germline V gene sequence: CDR1 SGHAT, CDR2 FQDESV (reference sequence). V trimming: 5 bases; J trimming: 0 bases; junction bases outside the gene matches: 6. CDR3 sequence reads: CASSRRTGANTGELFF. As DNA, the CDR3 is TGTGCCAGCAGCCGACGGACAGGTGCGAACACCGGGGAGCTGTTTTTT.

The rearrangement uses TRBV27 and TRBJ1-6; maybe TRBD1 (5 bases). Germline loops: CDR1 MNHEY, CDR2 SMNVEV (reference sequence). V gave up 2 bases and J gave up 4 bases, with 9 bases separating them. The CDR3 has 15 amino acids. CDR3: CASSLRPGYNSPLHF. The CDR3, as DNA: TGTGCCAGCAGTTTAAGACCAGGGTATAATTCACCCCTCCACTTT.

This clone was recorded a few times. The rearrangement joins TRBV7-8 to TRBJ2-1; D unresolved. Germline loops: CDR1 SGHVS, CDR2 FQNEAQ. The CDR3 runs 11 residues. The germline V and J ends were trimmed by 5 bases and 8 bases, with 7 bases remaining between them. The CDR3 sequence: CASSLSDEQFF. The CDR3, as DNA: TGTGCCAGCAGCCTCTCTGATGAGCAGTTCTTC.

The V gene is TRBV4-2, the J gene TRBJ2-1, with 11 bases identical to TRBD2. This CDR3 has 16 amino acids. The trim removed 4 bases at V and 5 bases at J, leaving 7 bases unmatched. The germline V gene encodes CDR1 LGHNA and CDR2 YNFKEQ. In DNA form, the CDR3 reads TGTGCCAGCAGCCCCGGGACTAGCGGCTTTGACAATGAGCAGTTCTTC. It specifies CASSPGTSGFDNEQFF.

This clone was recorded only once. As DNA, the CDR3 is TGTGCCAGCAGTGAATACTTATACAATGAGCAGTTCTTC. Translating gives CASSEYLYNEQFF. The rearrangement links TRBV25-1 to TRBJ2-1, with no clear D. Germline V CDR1 and CDR2: MGHDK, SYGVNS. The CDR3 has 13 residues. Trimming took 0 bases from V and 4 from J, leaving 4 bases between them.

The chain has TRBV6-5 and TRBJ1-6, with unresolved D. V lost 11 bases, J lost 10 bases, and 15 bases lay in between. The CDR3 extends over 12 amino acids. Germline loops: CDR1 MNHEY, CDR2 SVGAGI. CDR3 sequence: CASSQARSPLHF. CDR3 nucleotides: TGTGCCTCCAGCCAAGCTCGATCACCCCTCCACTTT.

V gene TRBV5-4 combines with J gene TRBJ2-2; D call uncertain. The CDR3 loop spans 16 amino acids. Germline V gene sequence: CDR1 SGHNT, CDR2 YYREEE (reference sequence). The ends were cut back, 3 bases at V and 1 base at J, with 13 bases in the middle. The CDR3 nucleotides read TGTGCCAGCAGCTCCCCGACAATCCTGAACACCGGGGAGCTGTTTTTT. Protein product: CASSSPTILNTGELFF.

The chain recombines TRBV5-1 with TRBJ2-1; D is tentatively TRBD1 or TRBD2 (5 bases each). Trimming shortened V by 0 bases and J by 0 bases, and 10 bases separated the two germline ends. Germline lookup yields CDR1 SGHRS and CDR2 YFSETQ. CDR3 length: 16 residues. Written as DNA, the CDR3 is TGCGCCAGCAGCTTGGCCGGGACGAGCTCCTACAATGAGCAGTTCTTC. Its protein product is CASSLAGTSSYNEQFF.

The chain carries TRBV3-1 (or the pseudogene TRBV3-2) and TRBJ1-1, with unresolved D. Deletions cut 4 bases from V and 6 bases from J, with 15 bases between. CDR1 and CDR2 (germline): LGHDT, YNNKEL (reference sequence). This CDR3 is 14 amino acids long. CDR3 loop: CASSPRTIRAEAFF. CDR3 sequence (DNA): TGTGCCAGCAGCCCAAGGACCATTAGGGCTGAAGCTTTCTTT.

The rearrangement uses TRBV7-8 and TRBJ2-4, with D uncertain. Trimming cost V 5 bases and J 0 bases, with 11 bases left between them. In germline, CDR1 is SGHVS, CDR2 FQNEAQ. The CDR3 is made up of 15 amino acids. CDR3 in DNA: TGTGCCAGCAGCCGAGTAGAACCAGCCAAAAACATTCAGTACTTC. Translating gives CASSRVEPAKNIQYF.